Listed below are T cell receptor beta chains from one sample, sequenced in a study of blood T cell repertoires in COVID-19. Sequencing used immunoSEQ multiplex PCR; TCRdb keeps in-frame clones, though not all of them. The table has 25,000 to 35,000 clones, approximately 84% seen once. Sequencing was performed on peripheral blood. These receptors were taken from a man aged 65 to 79 with active COVID-19. CDR3s include the opening cysteine and the closing phenylalanine or tryptophan. Each record gives: CDR3 length, D gene, V gene, J gene, clone size, CDR3 DNA, CDR3 protein. A D gene is named only where the DNA matches it firmly. Where a row states a size, it is once, few, many or the class of an expanded clone; other rows omit it.

len: 13; d_gene: NA; v_gene: TRBV12-3/TRBV12-4; j_gene: TRBJ1-5; abundance: NA; CDR3nt: TGTGCCAGCAGTCCAGGGTACAATCAGCCCCAGCATTTT; CDR3aa: CASSPGYNQPQHF
len: 15; d_gene: TRBD2; v_gene: TRBV11-2; j_gene: TRBJ2-1; abundance: NA; CDR3nt: TGTGCCAGCAGCTCCCTTGGCGGGGGGGACAATGAGCAGTTCTTC; CDR3aa: CASSSLGGGDNEQFF
len: 16; d_gene: TRBD2; v_gene: TRBV6-5; j_gene: TRBJ2-7; abundance: NA; CDR3nt: TGTGCCAGCAGTTACTCTGGAGCGGGGGGCCCCTACGAGCAGTACTTC; CDR3aa: CASSYSGAGGPYEQYF
len: 21; d_gene: TRBD2; v_gene: TRBV5-1; j_gene: TRBJ2-7; abundance: NA; CDR3nt: TGCGCCAGCAGCTTGACCACTCCGGGACTAGCGGGGGGGGGTACTTTCTACGAGCAGTACTTC; CDR3aa: CASSLTTPGLAGGGTFYEQYF
len: 14; d_gene: NA; v_gene: TRBV11-1; j_gene: TRBJ2-2; abundance: NA; CDR3nt: TGTGCCAGCAGCTTTGACGCGGGGACCGGGGAGCTGTTTTTT; CDR3aa: CASSFDAGTGELFF
len: 14; d_gene: NA; v_gene: TRBV5-1; j_gene: TRBJ1-4; abundance: NA; CDR3nt: TGCGCCAGCAGCTTTTCCAGGGATAATGAAAAACTGTTTTTT; CDR3aa: CASSFSRDNEKLFF
len: 14; d_gene: TRBD1; v_gene: TRBV5-8; j_gene: TRBJ2-2; abundance: NA; CDR3nt: TGTGCCAGCAGCCGAGGACAGGGCTTCTCGGTGCTGTTTTTT; CDR3aa: CASSRGQGFSVLFF
len: 14; d_gene: TRBD1; v_gene: TRBV12-5; j_gene: TRBJ2-3; abundance: NA; CDR3nt: TGTGCTAGTGGTCTGGGACAGGCCCCAGATACGCAGTATTTT; CDR3aa: CASGLGQAPDTQYF
len: 15; d_gene: TRBD1; v_gene: TRBV6-2/TRBV6-3; j_gene: TRBJ2-7; abundance: NA; CDR3nt: TGTGCCAGCAGTTACGCTCCCACAGGGGGCTACGAGCAGTACTTC; CDR3aa: CASSYAPTGGYEQYF
len: 14; d_gene: NA; v_gene: TRBV10-3; j_gene: TRBJ2-2; abundance: once; CDR3nt: TGTGCCATCACTGGGGAGGTGGGCACCGGGGAGCTGTTTTTT; CDR3aa: CAITGEVGTGELFF
len: 13; d_gene: TRBD1; v_gene: TRBV3-1/TRBV3-2; j_gene: TRBJ1-2; abundance: once; CDR3nt: TGTGCCAGCAGCCATCAACAGGGGAATGGCTACACCTTC; CDR3aa: CASSHQQGNGYTF
len: 11; d_gene: NA; v_gene: TRBV12-3/TRBV12-4; j_gene: TRBJ2-3; abundance: few; CDR3nt: TGTGCCAGCCTGTTAGCAGATACGCAGTATTTT; CDR3aa: CASLLADTQYF
len: 15; d_gene: TRBD1; v_gene: TRBV27; j_gene: TRBJ1-2; abundance: few; CDR3nt: TGTGCCAGCAGTTTGGGACAGGGCCTGGGCTATGGCTACACCTTC; CDR3aa: CASSLGQGLGYGYTF
len: 15; d_gene: TRBD2; v_gene: TRBV6-6; j_gene: TRBJ2-5; abundance: once; CDR3nt: TGTGCCAGCAGTCCCAGCGGGGGGTTCCGGGAGACCCAGTACTTC; CDR3aa: CASSPSGGFRETQYF
len: 12; d_gene: NA; v_gene: TRBV11-3; j_gene: TRBJ1-4; abundance: NA; CDR3nt: TGTGCCAGCAGCACTCGCAGGGGCAGACTGTTTTTT; CDR3aa: CASSTRRGRLFF
len: 15; d_gene: NA; v_gene: TRBV5-4; j_gene: TRBJ2-1; abundance: NA; CDR3nt: TGTGCCAGCAGCCCGAGGCGGGCGTCCTACAATGAGCAGTTCTTC; CDR3aa: CASSPRRASYNEQFF
len: 15; d_gene: TRBD1; v_gene: TRBV6-1; j_gene: TRBJ2-7; abundance: NA; CDR3nt: TGTGCCAGCAGTGAATACAGGGGGCTTTTGGAGGAGCAGTACTTC; CDR3aa: CASSEYRGLLEEQYF
len: 14; d_gene: NA; v_gene: TRBV6-2/TRBV6-3; j_gene: TRBJ1-5; abundance: NA; CDR3nt: TGTGCCAGCAGTTACTCCGGGGGAAATCAGCCCCAGCATTTT; CDR3aa: CASSYSGGNQPQHF
len: 14; d_gene: NA; v_gene: TRBV5-4; j_gene: TRBJ2-3; abundance: NA; CDR3nt: TGTGCCAGCACTACCGACAGGTACACAGATACGCAGTATTTT; CDR3aa: CASTTDRYTDTQYF
len: 14; d_gene: NA; v_gene: TRBV3-1/TRBV3-2; j_gene: TRBJ1-6; abundance: NA; CDR3nt: TGTGCCAGCAGCCAAGCTACCCATAATTCACCCCTCCACTTT; CDR3aa: CASSQATHNSPLHF
len: 18; d_gene: TRBD2; v_gene: TRBV24-1; j_gene: TRBJ2-3; abundance: NA; CDR3nt: TGTGCCACCAGTGATGCCGGGACTAGCGGGGGAAAGGCAGATACGCAGTATTTT; CDR3aa: CATSDAGTSGGKADTQYF
len: 15; d_gene: TRBD1; v_gene: TRBV9; j_gene: TRBJ2-5; abundance: NA; CDR3nt: TGTGCCAGCAGCACGGGACAGGGGGTCGGAGAGACCCAGTACTTC; CDR3aa: CASSTGQGVGETQYF
len: 13; d_gene: TRBD1; v_gene: TRBV29-1; j_gene: TRBJ1-5; abundance: NA; CDR3nt: TGCAGCGTTGAAGTGTCAGGGGGGCAGCCCCAGCATTTT; CDR3aa: CSVEVSGGQPQHF
len: 15; d_gene: TRBD1; v_gene: TRBV6-5; j_gene: TRBJ2-2; abundance: NA; CDR3nt: TGTGCCAGCAGATACACAGGGGGCAACACCGGGGAGCTGTTTTTT; CDR3aa: CASRYTGGNTGELFF
len: 12; d_gene: NA; v_gene: TRBV7-9; j_gene: TRBJ2-1; abundance: NA; CDR3nt: TGTGCCAGCAGCTTAGTTGGCTATGAGCAGTTCTTC; CDR3aa: CASSLVGYEQFF
len: 14; d_gene: NA; v_gene: TRBV5-1; j_gene: TRBJ2-7; abundance: NA; CDR3nt: TGCGCCAGCAGCTTGGGGACAGCCAACTACGAGCAGTACTTC; CDR3aa: CASSLGTANYEQYF
len: 12; d_gene: NA; v_gene: TRBV27; j_gene: TRBJ2-1; abundance: NA; CDR3nt: TGTGCCAGCAGTCGCTCCTACAATGAGCAGTTCTTC; CDR3aa: CASSRSYNEQFF
len: 11; d_gene: NA; v_gene: TRBV5-6; j_gene: TRBJ1-1; abundance: NA; CDR3nt: TGTGCCAGCAGCTATGAGACTGAAGCTTTCTTT; CDR3aa: CASSYETEAFF
len: 17; d_gene: NA; v_gene: TRBV27; j_gene: TRBJ1-1; abundance: NA; CDR3nt: TGTGCCAGCAGTCCTGGGACATTTCTTGTTATGAACACTGAAGCTTTCTTT; CDR3aa: CASSPGTFLVMNTEAFF
len: 13; d_gene: TRBD1; v_gene: TRBV10-3; j_gene: TRBJ1-1; abundance: NA; CDR3nt: TGTGCCATCAGGGGACAGGGGAACACTGAAGCTTTCTTT; CDR3aa: CAIRGQGNTEAFF
len: 15; d_gene: NA; v_gene: TRBV19; j_gene: TRBJ1-1; abundance: NA; CDR3nt: TGTGCCAGTAGGTACAGGGCAGGGGTGAACACTGAAGCTTTCTTT; CDR3aa: CASRYRAGVNTEAFF
len: 14; d_gene: TRBD2; v_gene: TRBV5-5; j_gene: TRBJ2-1; abundance: NA; CDR3nt: TGTGCCAGCAGCGGTTTGGGGGGGTACAATGAGCAGTTCTTC; CDR3aa: CASSGLGGYNEQFF
len: 12; d_gene: TRBD1; v_gene: TRBV6-2/TRBV6-3; j_gene: TRBJ2-3; abundance: NA; CDR3nt: TGTGCCAGCAGTTGGAGGGACAGGGCACAGTATTTT; CDR3aa: CASSWRDRAQYF
len: 14; d_gene: NA; v_gene: TRBV2; j_gene: TRBJ2-1; abundance: NA; CDR3nt: TGTGCCAGCTCTGGGGCAGCTTCCTACAATGAGCAGTTCTTC; CDR3aa: CASSGAASYNEQFF
len: 13; d_gene: TRBD1; v_gene: TRBV28; j_gene: TRBJ1-2; abundance: NA; CDR3nt: TGTGCCAGCAGTTTCAGGGGGAGCTATGGCTACACCTTC; CDR3aa: CASSFRGSYGYTF
len: 18; d_gene: TRBD2; v_gene: TRBV11-3; j_gene: TRBJ2-3; abundance: NA; CDR3nt: TGTGCCAGCAGCTCCCCCGTGAGCGGGGGCACTACCGCAGATACGCAGTATTTT; CDR3aa: CASSSPVSGGTTADTQYF
len: 15; d_gene: TRBD1; v_gene: TRBV2; j_gene: TRBJ2-2; abundance: NA; CDR3nt: TGTGCCAGCAAACGGGACAGGGCTGGGGACGGGGAGCTGTTTTTT; CDR3aa: CASKRDRAGDGELFF
len: 18; d_gene: TRBD2; v_gene: TRBV6-2/TRBV6-3; j_gene: TRBJ2-2; abundance: NA; CDR3nt: TGTGCCAGCCGCCAGACTAGCGGGGGCGTCGCGAACACCGGGGAGCTGTTTTTT; CDR3aa: CASRQTSGGVANTGELFF
len: 16; d_gene: NA; v_gene: TRBV30; j_gene: TRBJ1-6; abundance: NA; CDR3nt: TGTGCCTGGAGTACCTACCCTGGTGGGGGTCGGGAGCCCCTCCACTTT; CDR3aa: CAWSTYPGGGREPLHF
len: 19; d_gene: TRBD1; v_gene: TRBV4-2; j_gene: TRBJ1-2; abundance: once; CDR3nt: TGTGCCAGCAGCCAAGAGGTTCAGGGGGCGTTTGTCTCTAACTATGGCTACACCTTC; CDR3aa: CASSQEVQGAFVSNYGYTF
len: 14; d_gene: NA; v_gene: TRBV28; j_gene: TRBJ1-2; abundance: NA; CDR3nt: TGTGCCAGCAGTTTGCGGGGACCTAACTATGGCTACACCTTC; CDR3aa: CASSLRGPNYGYTF